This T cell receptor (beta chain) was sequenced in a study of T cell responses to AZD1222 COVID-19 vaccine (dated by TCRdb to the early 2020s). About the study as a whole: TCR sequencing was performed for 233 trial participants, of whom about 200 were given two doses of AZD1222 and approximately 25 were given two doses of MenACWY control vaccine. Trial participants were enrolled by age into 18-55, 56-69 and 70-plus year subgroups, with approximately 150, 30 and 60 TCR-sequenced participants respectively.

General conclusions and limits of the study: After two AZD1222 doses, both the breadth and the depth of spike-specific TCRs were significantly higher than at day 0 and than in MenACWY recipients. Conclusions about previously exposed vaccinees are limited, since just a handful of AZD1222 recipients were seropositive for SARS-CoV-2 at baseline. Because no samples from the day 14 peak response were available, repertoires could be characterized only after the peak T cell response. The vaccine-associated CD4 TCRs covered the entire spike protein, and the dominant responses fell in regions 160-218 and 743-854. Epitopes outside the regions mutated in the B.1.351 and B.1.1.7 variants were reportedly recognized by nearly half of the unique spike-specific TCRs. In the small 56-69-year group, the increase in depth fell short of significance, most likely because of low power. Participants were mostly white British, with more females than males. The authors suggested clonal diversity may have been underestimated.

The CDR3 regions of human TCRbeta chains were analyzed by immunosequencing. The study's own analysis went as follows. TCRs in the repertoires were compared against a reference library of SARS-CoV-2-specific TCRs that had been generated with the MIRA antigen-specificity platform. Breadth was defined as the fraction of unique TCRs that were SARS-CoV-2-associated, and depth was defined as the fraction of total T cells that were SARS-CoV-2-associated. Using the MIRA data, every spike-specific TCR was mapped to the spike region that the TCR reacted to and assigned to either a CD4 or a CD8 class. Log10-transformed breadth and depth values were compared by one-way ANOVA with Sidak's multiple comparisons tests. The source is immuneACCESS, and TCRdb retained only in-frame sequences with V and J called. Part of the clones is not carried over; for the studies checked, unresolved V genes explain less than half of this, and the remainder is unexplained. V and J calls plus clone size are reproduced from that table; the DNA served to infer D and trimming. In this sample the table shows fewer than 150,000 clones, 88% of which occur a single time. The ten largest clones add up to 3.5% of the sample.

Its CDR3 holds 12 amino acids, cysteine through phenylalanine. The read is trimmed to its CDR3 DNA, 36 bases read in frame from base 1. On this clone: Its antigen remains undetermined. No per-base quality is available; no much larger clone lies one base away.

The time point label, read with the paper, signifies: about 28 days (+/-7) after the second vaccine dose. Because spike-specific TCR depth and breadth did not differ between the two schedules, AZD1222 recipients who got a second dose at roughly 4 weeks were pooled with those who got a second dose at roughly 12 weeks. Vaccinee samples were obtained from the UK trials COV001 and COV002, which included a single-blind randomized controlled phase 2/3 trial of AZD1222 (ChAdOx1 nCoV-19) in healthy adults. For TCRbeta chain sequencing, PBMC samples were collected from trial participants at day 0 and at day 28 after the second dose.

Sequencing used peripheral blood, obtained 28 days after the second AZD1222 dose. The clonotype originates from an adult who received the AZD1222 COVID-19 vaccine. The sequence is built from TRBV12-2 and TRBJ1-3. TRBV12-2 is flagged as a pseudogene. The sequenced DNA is TGTGCAAGTCCCACTGCAGGAAACACCATATATTTT. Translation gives CASPTAGNTIYF.